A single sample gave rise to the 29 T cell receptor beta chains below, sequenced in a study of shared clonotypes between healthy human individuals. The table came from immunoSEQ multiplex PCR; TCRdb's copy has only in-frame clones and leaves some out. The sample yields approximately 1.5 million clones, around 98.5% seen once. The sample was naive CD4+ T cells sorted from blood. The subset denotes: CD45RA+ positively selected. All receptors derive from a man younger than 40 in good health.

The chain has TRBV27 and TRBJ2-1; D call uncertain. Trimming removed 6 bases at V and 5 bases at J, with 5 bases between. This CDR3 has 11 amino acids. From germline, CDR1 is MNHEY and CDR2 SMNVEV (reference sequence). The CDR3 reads CASSTNNEQFF. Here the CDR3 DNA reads TGTGCCAGCAGCACAAACAATGAGCAGTTCTTC.

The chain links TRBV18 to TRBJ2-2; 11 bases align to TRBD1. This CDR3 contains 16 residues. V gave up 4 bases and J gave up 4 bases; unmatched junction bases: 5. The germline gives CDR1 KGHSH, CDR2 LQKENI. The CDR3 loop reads CASSLQGTGGTGELFF. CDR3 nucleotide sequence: TGTGCCAGCTCACTCCAGGGGACAGGGGGCACCGGGGAGCTGTTTTTT.

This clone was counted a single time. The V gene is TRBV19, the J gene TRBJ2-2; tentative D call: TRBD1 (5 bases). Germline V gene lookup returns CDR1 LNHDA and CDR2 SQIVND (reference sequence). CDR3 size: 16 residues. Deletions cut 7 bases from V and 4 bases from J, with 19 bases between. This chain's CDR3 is CASTSTGLDFTGELFF. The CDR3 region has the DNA TGTGCCAGTACCAGTACAGGATTAGATTTCACCGGGGAGCTGTTTTTT.

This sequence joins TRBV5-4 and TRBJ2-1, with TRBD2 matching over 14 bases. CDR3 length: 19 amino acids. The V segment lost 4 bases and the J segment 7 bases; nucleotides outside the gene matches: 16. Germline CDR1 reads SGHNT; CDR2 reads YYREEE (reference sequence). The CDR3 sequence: CASSGGTSGSAAPVNEQFF. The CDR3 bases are TGTGCCAGCAGCGGCGGGACTAGCGGGAGTGCGGCGCCTGTGAATGAGCAGTTCTTC.

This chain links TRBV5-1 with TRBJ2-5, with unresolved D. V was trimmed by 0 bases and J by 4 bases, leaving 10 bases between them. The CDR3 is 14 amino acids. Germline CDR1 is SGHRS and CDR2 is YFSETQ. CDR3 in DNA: TGCGCCAGCAGCTTGGGGGTCACGGGAGAGACCCAGTACTTC. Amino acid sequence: CASSLGVTGETQYF.

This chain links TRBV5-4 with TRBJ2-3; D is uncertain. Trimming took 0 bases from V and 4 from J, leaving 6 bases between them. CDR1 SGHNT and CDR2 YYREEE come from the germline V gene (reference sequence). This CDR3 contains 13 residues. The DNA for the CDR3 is TGTGCCAGCAGCTTGGATCCCCCAGATACGCAGTATTTT. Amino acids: CASSLDPPDTQYF.

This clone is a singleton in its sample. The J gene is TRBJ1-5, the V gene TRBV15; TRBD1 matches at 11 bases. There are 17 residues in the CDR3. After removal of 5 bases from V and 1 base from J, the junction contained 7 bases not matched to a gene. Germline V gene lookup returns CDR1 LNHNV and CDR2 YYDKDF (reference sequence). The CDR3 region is CATSGGTGGASNQPQHF. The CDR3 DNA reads TGTGCCACCAGCGGAGGGACAGGGGGGGCCAGCAATCAGCCCCAGCATTTT.

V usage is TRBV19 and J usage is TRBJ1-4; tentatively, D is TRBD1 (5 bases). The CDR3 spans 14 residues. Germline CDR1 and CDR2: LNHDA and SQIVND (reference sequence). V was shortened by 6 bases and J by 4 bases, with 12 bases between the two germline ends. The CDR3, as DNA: TGTGCCAGTAGCGACTGGGGGTATAATGAAAAACTGTTTTTT. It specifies CASSDWGYNEKLFF.

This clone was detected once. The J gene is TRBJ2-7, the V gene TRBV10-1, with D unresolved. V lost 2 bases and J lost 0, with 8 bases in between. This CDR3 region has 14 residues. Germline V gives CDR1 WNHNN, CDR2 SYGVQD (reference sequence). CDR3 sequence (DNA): TGCGCCAGCAGTGAGGACCCTAGCTCCTACGAGCAGTACTTC. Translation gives CASSEDPSSYEQYF.

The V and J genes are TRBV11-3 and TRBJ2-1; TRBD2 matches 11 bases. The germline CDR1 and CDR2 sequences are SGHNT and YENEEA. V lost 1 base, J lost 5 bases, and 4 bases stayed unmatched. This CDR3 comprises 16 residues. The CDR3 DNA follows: TGTGCCAGCAGCTTAGGGACTAGCGGGTACGACAATGAGCAGTTCTTC. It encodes CASSLGTSGYDNEQFF.

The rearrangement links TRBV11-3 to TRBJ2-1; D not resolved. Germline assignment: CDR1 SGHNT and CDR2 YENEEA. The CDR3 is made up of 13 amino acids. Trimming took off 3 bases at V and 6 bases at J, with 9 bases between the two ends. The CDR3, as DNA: TGTGCCAGCAGCTTTCCGCCATCCAATGAGCAGTTCTTC. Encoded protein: CASSFPPSNEQFF.

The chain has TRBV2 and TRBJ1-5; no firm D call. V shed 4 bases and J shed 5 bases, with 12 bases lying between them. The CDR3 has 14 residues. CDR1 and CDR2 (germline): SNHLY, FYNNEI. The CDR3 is CASSVQGLDQPQHF. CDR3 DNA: TGTGCCAGCAGTGTGCAAGGGCTTGATCAGCCCCAGCATTTT.

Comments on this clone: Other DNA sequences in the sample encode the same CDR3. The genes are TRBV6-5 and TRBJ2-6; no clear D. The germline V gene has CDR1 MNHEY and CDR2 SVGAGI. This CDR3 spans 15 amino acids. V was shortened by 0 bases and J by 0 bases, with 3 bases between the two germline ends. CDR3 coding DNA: TGTGCCAGCAGTTACTCAAGCTCTGGGGCCAACGTCCTGACTTTC. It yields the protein CASSYSSSGANVLTF.

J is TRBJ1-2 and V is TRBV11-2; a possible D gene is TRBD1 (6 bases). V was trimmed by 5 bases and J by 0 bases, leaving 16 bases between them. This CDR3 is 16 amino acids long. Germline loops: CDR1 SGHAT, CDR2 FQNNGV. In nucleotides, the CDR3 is TGTGCCAGCAGCCTCCCAGGGGAGAGCCCTAACTATGGCTACACCTTC. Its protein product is CASSLPGESPNYGYTF. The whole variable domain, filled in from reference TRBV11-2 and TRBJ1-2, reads EAGVAQSPRYKIIEKRQSVAFWCNPISGHATLYWYQQILGQGPKLLIQFQNNGVVDDSQLPKDRFSAERLKGVDSTLKIQPAKLEDSAVYLCASSLPGESPNYGYTFGSGTRLTVV.

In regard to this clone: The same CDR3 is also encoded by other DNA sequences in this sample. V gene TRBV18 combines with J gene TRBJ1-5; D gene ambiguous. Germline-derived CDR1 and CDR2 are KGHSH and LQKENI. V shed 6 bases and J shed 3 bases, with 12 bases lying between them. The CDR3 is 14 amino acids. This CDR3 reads CASSPAGINQPQHF. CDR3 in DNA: TGTGCCAGCTCCCCGGCTGGGATCAATCAGCCCCAGCATTTT. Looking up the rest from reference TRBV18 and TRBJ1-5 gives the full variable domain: NAGVMQNPRHLVRRRGQEARLRCSPMKGHSHVYWYRQLPEEGLKFMVYLQKENIIDESGMPKERFSAEFPKEGPSILRIQQVVRGDSAAYFCASSPAGINQPQHFGDGTRLSIL.

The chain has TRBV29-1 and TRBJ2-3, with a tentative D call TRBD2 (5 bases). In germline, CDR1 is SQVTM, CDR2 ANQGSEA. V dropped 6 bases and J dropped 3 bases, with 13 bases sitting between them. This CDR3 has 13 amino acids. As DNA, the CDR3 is TGCAGCGTAGGTCGGGGTTTGACAGATACGCAGTATTTT. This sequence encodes CSVGRGLTDTQYF.

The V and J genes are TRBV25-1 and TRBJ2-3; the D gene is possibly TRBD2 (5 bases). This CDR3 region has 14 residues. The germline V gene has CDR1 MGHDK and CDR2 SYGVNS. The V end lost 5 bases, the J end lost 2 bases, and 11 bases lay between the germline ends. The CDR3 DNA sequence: TGTGCCAGCAGTCCCCGGGATTACACAGATACGCAGTATTTT. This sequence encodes CASSPRDYTDTQYF.

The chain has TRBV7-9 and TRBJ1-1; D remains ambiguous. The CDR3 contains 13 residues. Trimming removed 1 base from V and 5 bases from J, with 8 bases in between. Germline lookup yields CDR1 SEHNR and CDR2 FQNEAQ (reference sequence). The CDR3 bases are TGTGCCAGCAGCTTAGATCGTTTGACTGAAGCTTTCTTT. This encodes CASSLDRLTEAFF.

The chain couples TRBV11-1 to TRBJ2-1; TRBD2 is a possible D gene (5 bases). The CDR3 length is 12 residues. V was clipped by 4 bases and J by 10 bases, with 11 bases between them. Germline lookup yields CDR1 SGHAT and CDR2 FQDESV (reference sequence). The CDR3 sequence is CASSSGLREQFF. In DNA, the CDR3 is TGTGCCAGCAGCTCCGGACTGAGAGAGCAGTTCTTC.

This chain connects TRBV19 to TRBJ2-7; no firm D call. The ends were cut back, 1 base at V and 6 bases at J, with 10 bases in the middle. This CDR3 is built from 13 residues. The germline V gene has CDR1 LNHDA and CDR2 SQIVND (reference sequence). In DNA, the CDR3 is TGTGCCAGTAGTATAGGCAGGATCGGCGAGCAGTACTTC. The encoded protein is CASSIGRIGEQYF.

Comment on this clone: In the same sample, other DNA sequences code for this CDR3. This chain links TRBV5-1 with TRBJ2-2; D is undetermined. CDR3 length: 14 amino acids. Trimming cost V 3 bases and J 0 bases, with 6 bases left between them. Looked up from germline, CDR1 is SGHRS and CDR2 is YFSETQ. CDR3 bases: TGCGCCAGCAGCTCTGACCCGAACACCGGGGAGCTGTTTTTT. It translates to CASSSDPNTGELFF.

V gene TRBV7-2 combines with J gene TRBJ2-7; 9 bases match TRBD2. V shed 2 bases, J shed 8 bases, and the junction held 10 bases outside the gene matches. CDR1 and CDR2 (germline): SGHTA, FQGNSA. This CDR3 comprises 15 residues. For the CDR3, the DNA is TGTGCCAGCAGCTTACTAGCGGGGAACCCTTCGCAGCAGTACTTC. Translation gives CASSLLAGNPSQQYF.

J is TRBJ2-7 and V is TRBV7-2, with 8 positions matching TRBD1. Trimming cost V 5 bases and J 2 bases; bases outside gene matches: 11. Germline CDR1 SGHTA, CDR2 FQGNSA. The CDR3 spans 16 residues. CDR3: CASSPIGTGRTYEQYF. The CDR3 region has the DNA TGTGCCAGCAGCCCGATAGGGACAGGACGAACCTACGAGCAGTACTTC.

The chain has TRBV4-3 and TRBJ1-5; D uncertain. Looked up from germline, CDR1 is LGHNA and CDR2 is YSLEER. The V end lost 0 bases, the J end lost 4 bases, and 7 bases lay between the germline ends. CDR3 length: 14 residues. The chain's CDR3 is CASSQDGRNQPQHF. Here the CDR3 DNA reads TGCGCCAGCAGCCAAGATGGTCGAAATCAGCCCCAGCATTTT.

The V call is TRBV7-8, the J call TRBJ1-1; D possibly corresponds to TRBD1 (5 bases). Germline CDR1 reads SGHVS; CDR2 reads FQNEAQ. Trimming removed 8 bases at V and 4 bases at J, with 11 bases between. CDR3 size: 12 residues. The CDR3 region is CASQRGSTEAFF. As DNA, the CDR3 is TGTGCCAGCCAACGGGGGAGCACTGAAGCTTTCTTT.

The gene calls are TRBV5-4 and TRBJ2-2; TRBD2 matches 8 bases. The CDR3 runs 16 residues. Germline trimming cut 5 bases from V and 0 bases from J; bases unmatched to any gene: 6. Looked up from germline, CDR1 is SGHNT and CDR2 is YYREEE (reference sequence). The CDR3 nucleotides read TGTGCCAGCAGGAAGGAACTAGCGGCGAACACCGGGGAGCTGTTTTTT. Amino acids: CASRKELAANTGELFF.

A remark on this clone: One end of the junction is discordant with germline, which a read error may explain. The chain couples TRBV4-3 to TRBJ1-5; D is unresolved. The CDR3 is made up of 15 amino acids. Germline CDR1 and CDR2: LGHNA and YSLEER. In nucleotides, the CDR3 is TGCGCCAGCACCCAAGGTTTGGGCAGCAATCAGCCCCAGCATTTT. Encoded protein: CASTQGLGSNQPQHF.

This CDR3 is CASSYSAQLLSYEQYF. In DNA, the CDR3 is TGTGCCAGCAGTTACTCGGCCCAGTTACTGTCCTACGAGCAGTACTTC. The V call is TRBV6-6, the J call TRBJ2-7; no clear D gene. Germline loops: CDR1 MNHNY, CDR2 SVGAGI (reference sequence). CDR3 size: 16 residues. Between the trimmed V and J ends, which lost 0 bases and 1 base, there was a span of 13 bases.

This CDR3 is CASSFSAGPPDTQYF. In DNA, the CDR3 is TGCGCCAGCAGCTTTTCAGCGGGCCCCCCGGATACGCAGTATTTT. The chain combines TRBV5-1 with TRBJ2-3, with a possible D match to TRBD2 (6 bases). CDR3 size: 15 residues. Trimming cost V 2 bases and J 6 bases, with 16 bases left between them. From germline, CDR1 is SGHRS and CDR2 YFSETQ.